This T cell receptor (beta chain) derives from a study of blood T cell repertoires in COVID-19. Study-level information: Researchers got acute and convalescent COVID-19 samples from the United States, Italy and Spain. PBMCs, B-cell-depleted T cells, or T cells provided the cDNA or gDNA that made up the material.

Per the germline V gene, CDR1 is MGHDK and CDR2 is SYGVNS. The V and J ends lost 3 bases and 6 bases respectively, with 17 bases between them. CDR3 size: 15 residues. This clone was detected only once. Followed over time, Seattle patients had been enrolled while infection was active. Source study methods: Counts of nucleated cells, estimated from reference gene primer amplification, were obtained. Libraries were prepared by immunoSEQ multiplex PCR; TCRdb keeps only in-frame clonotypes and omits some of them. That table furnishes V, J and clone size, whereas the DNA furnished D and trimming. The sample yields fewer than 350,000 clones, approximately 90% seen once.

Sequenced input: peripheral blood. The receptor's source is a woman in her sixties with COVID-19, enrolled during active disease. V gene TRBV25-1 combines with J gene TRBJ1-2; D unclear. The CDR3 nucleotides are TGTGCCAGCAGTGAGGCAGGCGCGTTAAACGATGGCTACACCTTC. Its translation is CASSEAGALNDGYTF.